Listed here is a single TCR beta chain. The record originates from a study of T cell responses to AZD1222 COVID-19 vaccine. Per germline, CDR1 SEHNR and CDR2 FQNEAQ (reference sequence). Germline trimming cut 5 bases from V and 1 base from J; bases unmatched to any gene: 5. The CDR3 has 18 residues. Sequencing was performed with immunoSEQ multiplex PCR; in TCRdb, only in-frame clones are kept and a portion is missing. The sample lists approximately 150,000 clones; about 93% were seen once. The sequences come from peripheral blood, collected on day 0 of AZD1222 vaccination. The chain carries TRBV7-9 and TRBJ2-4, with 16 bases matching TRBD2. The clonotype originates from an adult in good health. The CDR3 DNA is TGTGCCAGCAGCCTTGGGACTAGCGGGGGGGCGGCCAAAAACATTCAGTACTTC. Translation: CASSLGTSGGAAKNIQYF. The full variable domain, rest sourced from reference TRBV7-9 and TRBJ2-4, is DTGVSQNPRHKITKRGQNVTFRCDPISEHNRLYWYRQTLGQGPEFLTYFQNEAQLEKSRLLSDRFSAERPKGSFSTLEIQRTEQGDSAMYLCASSLGTSGGAAKNIQYFGAGTRLSVL.